The present TCR beta chain was sequenced within a study of T cell responses to AZD1222 COVID-19 vaccine. The assay was immunoSEQ multiplex PCR, and TCRdb's table has in-frame clones only and misses some. The table includes over 85,000 clones, about nine tenths detected once. Trimming took 2 bases from V and 4 from J; bases not matched to a gene: 6. The CDR3 extends over 14 amino acids. Germline V CDR1 and CDR2: GTSNPN, SVGIG (reference sequence). Only one count was recorded for this clone. No antigen is known for it. Study-wide results and caveats: The repertoires were collected only after the peak T cell response. Donors in the cohort were predominantly white British and more often female, and clonal diversity was possibly underestimated. In the spike-specific TCR repertoire, nearly half reportedly target unmutated variant regions. Among those given AZD1222, only five to seven were seropositive at baseline.

The specimen was peripheral blood, collected on day 0 of AZD1222 vaccination. The receptor was derived from an adult in good health. This rearrangement joins TRBV30 to TRBJ1-1, with TRBD1 matching over 8 bases. In DNA form, the CDR3 reads TGTGCCTGGAGTATTGACAGGGGAGGCACTGAAGCTTTCTTT. It specifies CAWSIDRGGTEAFF.